These 7 T cell receptor beta chains originate from one sample sequenced in a study of T-cell reconstitution after alpha-beta-depleted transplantation in children. As it was prepared, the TCRbeta library received unique molecular identifiers. TCRdb re-called the PCR reads with MiXCR, one entry per CDR3 protein. The sample shows hundreds of thousands of distinct CDR3 sequences, 10% to 15% of them seen only once. The sample was PBMCs, mostly from graft donor cells, taken 360 days after TCRalphabeta/CD19-depleted stem cell transplant. All receptors derive from a male patient between 10 and 17 years old who had a stem cell transplant for acute myeloid leukemia, so the T cells may come from the graft donor.

This clonotype was observed at least ten times. V usage is TRBV27 and J usage is TRBJ2-1; TRBD1 is a possible D gene (6 bases). V was shortened by 1 base and J by 5 bases, with 9 bases between the two germline ends. CDR1 MNHEY and CDR2 SMNVEV come from the germline V gene (reference sequence). The CDR3 length is 14 residues. The chain's CDR3 is CASSLYSGDNEQFF. The DNA for the CDR3 is TGTGCCAGCAGTTTATATTCAGGGGACAATGAGCAGTTCTTC.

This clonotype was counted only a few times. The rearrangement joins TRBV5-1 to TRBJ1-5; 8 nucleotides align to TRBD1. V trimming: 3 bases; J trimming: 4 bases; junction bases outside the gene matches: 0. Germline V lookup: CDR1 SGHRS, CDR2 YFSETQ. There are 13 residues in the CDR3. CDR3 protein: CASSWTGNQPQHF. Written as DNA, the CDR3 is TGCGCCAGCAGCTGGACAGGGAATCAGCCCCAGCATTTT.

The gene calls are TRBV4-2 and TRBJ1-1, with unresolved D. V shed 0 bases and J shed 3 bases, with 14 bases lying between them. This CDR3 has 16 residues. Germline V gives CDR1 LGHNA, CDR2 YNFKEQ. DNA of the CDR3: TGTGCCAGCAGCCAAGAAACACCCTTTGGGGACACTGAAGCTTTCTTT. Protein: CASSQETPFGDTEAFF.

This clonotype was recorded at least ten times. The gene calls are TRBV3-1 and TRBJ2-5; D might be TRBD2 (6 bases). The CDR3 contains 15 residues. The germline gives CDR1 LGHDT, CDR2 YNNKEL (reference sequence). V dropped 4 bases and J dropped 4 bases, with 16 bases sitting between them. The CDR3 DNA reads TGTGCCAGCAGCCTTCCTACGGGACTCCTAGAGACCCAGTACTTC. This translates into CASSLPTGLLETQYF.

V gene TRBV20-1 combines with J gene TRBJ2-7, with a tentative D call TRBD1 (5 bases). This CDR3 is built from 15 residues. Germline values: CDR1 DFQATT, CDR2 SNEGSKA (reference sequence). V was trimmed by 2 bases and J by 2 bases, leaving 16 bases between them. The CDR3 DNA reads TGCAGTGCTAGATATATACCCAGGGTCACCTACGAGCAGTACTTC. It encodes CSARYIPRVTYEQYF.

The sample holds a few counts of this clonotype. This chain joins TRBV11-2 and TRBJ2-7, with 9 nucleotides matching TRBD2. The trim removed 5 bases at V and 1 base at J, leaving 12 bases unmatched. Germline CDR1 and CDR2: SGHAT and FQNNGV. CDR3 length: 17 amino acids. The CDR3 sequence: CASSQKVSGRYSYEQYF. The CDR3 region has the DNA TGTGCCAGCAGCCAGAAGGTCAGCGGGAGGTATTCCTACGAGCAGTACTTC.

The V call is TRBV18, the J call TRBJ2-1, with 14 bases lining up with TRBD2. J gave up 9 bases and V 3 bases, and 4 bases lay outside the gene matches. This CDR3 comprises 15 residues. CDR1 KGHSH and CDR2 LQKENI come from the germline V gene. CDR3: CASSPPGLAGVEQFF. In DNA, the CDR3 is TGTGCCAGCTCACCTCCGGGACTAGCGGGAGTTGAGCAGTTCTTC.